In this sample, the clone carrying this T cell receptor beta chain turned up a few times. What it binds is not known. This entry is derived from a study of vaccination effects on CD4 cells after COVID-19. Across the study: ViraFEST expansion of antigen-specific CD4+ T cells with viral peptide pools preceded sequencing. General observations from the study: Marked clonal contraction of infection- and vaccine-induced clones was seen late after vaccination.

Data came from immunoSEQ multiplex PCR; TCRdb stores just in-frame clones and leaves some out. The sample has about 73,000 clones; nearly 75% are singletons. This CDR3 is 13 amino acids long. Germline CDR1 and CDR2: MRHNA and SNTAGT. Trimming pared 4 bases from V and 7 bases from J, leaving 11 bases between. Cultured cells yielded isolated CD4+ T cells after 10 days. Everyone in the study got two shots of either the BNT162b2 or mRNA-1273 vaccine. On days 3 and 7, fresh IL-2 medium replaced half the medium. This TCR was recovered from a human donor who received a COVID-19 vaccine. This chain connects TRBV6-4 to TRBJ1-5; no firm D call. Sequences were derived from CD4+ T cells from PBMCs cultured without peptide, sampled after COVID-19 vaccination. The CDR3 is CASSVGLGQPQHF. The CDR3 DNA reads TGTGCCAGCAGTGTCGGTTTGGGACAGCCCCAGCATTTT.